This T cell receptor beta chain was sequenced in a study of blood T cells in healthy people across ages. About the study: Per every two T cells, about one barcoded beta molecule was captured by template switching.

Peripheral blood from each donor was collected in a volume of 9.5 to 10 milliliters. A second roughly 6 to 11 cycle PCR used barcoded and J-beta primers. TCRdb re-called the 5' RACE reads through MiXCR, storing one row per CDR3 protein. The table has some 730,000 distinct CDR3 sequences, 22% seen once. The CDR3 contains 15 residues. The V gene's germline CDR1 is LGHDT and CDR2 YNNKEL (reference sequence). This clonotype has only a few counts. Mismatch with germline at one junction end may stem from a read error. Sequenced: blood. The sequence came from a man aged 70-80 years in good health. V usage is TRBV3-1 and J usage is TRBJ2-3, with TRBD2 matching over 10 bases. The CDR3 protein is CAGSLGLAGTDTQYF. The CDR3 DNA is TGTGCCGGCAGCCTCGGACTAGCGGGCACAGATACGCAGTATTTT.